This TCR beta chain stems from a study of blood T cell repertoires in COVID-19. Whole-study context: Acute and convalescent COVID-19 samples came from the United States, Italy and Spain. The cDNA or gDNA used as material had been derived from T cells, B-cell-depleted T cells, or PBMCs.

This clone has only one observation. The CDR3 has 14 residues. V was pared by 0 bases and J by 4 bases, with 12 bases between. CDR1 is GTSNPN and CDR2 is SVGIG in the germline V gene (reference sequence). In the original processing: Estimation of nucleated cell counts relied on the amplification of reference gene primers. The repertoire was sequenced with immunoSEQ multiplex PCR; TCRdb's copy has only in-frame clones and lacks some. The V and J calls and the clone size are those of that table, but D and trimming were determined from the DNA. The sample contains around 120,000 clones, approximately 87% of which appear only once.

The sequencing sample was made of peripheral blood. The rearrangement links TRBV30 to TRBJ1-1; D ambiguous. This receptor was obtained from a man in his 70s who had recovered from COVID-19. The CDR3 region is CAWSVGSGATEAFF. CDR3 bases: TGTGCCTGGAGTGTAGGGTCGGGAGCCACTGAAGCTTTCTTT.